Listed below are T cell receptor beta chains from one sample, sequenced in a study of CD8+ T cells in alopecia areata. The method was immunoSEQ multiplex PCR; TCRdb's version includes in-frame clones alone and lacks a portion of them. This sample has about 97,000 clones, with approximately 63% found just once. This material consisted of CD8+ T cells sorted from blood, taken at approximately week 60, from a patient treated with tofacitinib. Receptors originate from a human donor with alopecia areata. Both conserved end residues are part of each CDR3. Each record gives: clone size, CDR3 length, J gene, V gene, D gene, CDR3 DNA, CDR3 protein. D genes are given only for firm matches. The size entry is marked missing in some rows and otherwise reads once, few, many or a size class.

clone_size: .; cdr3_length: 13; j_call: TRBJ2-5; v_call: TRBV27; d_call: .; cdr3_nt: TGTGCCAGCAGTTCCCGGGACCGTCGGACCCAGTACTTC; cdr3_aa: CASSSRDRRTQYF
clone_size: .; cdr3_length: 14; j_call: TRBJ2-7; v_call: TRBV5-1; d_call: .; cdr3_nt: TGCGCCAGCAGCCTTAGGATCGCCTCCTACGAGCAGTACTTC; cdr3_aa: CASSLRIASYEQYF
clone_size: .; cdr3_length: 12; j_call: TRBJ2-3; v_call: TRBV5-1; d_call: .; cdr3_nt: TGCGCCAGCAGTCCCCCCACAGATACGCAGTATTTT; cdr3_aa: CASSPPTDTQYF
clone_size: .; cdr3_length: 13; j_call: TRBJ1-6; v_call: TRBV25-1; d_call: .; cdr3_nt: TGTGCCAGCAGTGACTTTGGGAATTCACCCCTCCACTTT; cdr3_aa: CASSDFGNSPLHF
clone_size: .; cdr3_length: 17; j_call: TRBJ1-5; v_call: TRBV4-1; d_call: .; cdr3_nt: TGCGCCAGCAGCCAAGTCTTGGAGGGGATGAGCAATCAGCCCCAGCATTTT; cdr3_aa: CASSQVLEGMSNQPQHF
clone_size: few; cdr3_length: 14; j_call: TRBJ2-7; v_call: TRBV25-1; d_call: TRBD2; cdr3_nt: TGTGCCAGCAGCACCGGGACTAGCGGTAACGAGCAGTACTTC; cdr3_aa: CASSTGTSGNEQYF
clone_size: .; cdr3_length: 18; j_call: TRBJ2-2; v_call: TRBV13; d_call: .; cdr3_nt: TGTGCCAGCAGGCCCGAGGCCCCCGCAGGGCTCAACACCGGGGAGCTGTTTTTT; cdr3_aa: CASRPEAPAGLNTGELFF
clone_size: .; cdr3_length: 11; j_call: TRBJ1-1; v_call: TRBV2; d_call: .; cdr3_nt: TGTGCCAGCAAAACTCCGGCAAAAGCTTTCTTT; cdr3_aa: CASKTPAKAFF
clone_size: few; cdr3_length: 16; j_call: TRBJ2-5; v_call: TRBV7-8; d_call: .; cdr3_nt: TGTGCCAGCAGCTTATACGGACACCTAGAGGAAGAGACCCAGTACTTC; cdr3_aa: CASSLYGHLEEETQYF
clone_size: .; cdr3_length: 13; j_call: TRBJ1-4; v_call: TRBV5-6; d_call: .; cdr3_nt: TGTGCCAGCAGCAGCACAGGGTTTGAAAAACTGTTTTTT; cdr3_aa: CASSSTGFEKLFF
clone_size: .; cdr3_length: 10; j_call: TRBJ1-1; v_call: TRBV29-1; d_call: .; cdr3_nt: TGCAGCGTTGGTGGCCGAGAAGCTTTCTTT; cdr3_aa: CSVGGREAFF
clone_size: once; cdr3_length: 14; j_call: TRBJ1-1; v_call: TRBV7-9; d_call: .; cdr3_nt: TGTGCCAGCAGCCGCGAGGGCCGCAACACTGAAGCTTTCTTT; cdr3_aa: CASSREGRNTEAFF
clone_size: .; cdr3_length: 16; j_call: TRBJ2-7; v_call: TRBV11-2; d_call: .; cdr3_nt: TGTGCCAGCAGCTCTCCATCAGGCAGGGGACCCTACGAGCAGTACTTC; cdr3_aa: CASSSPSGRGPYEQYF
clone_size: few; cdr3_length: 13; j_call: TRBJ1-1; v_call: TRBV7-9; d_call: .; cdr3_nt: TGTGCCAGCAAAGAGACACAGAACACTGAAGCTTTCTTT; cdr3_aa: CASKETQNTEAFF
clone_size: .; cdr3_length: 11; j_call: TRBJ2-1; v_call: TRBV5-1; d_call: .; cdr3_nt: TGCGCCAGCAGCTCTCCGGGTGAGCAGTTCTTC; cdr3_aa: CASSSPGEQFF
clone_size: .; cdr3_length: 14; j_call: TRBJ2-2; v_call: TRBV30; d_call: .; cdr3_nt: TGTGCCTGGAGCGCCGCTGAGGGTGCCGGGGAGCTGTTTTTT; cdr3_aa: CAWSAAEGAGELFF
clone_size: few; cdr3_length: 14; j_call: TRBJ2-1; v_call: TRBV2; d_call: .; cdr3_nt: TGTGCCAGCAAGGACTCCAGCTCCTACAATGAGCAGTTCTTC; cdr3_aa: CASKDSSSYNEQFF
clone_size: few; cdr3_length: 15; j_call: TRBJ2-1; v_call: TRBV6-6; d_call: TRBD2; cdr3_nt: TGTGCCAGCAGCGAGCTAGCGGGGGGCAATAATGAGCAGTTCTTC; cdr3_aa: CASSELAGGNNEQFF
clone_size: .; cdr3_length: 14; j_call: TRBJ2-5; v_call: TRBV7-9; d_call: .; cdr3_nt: TGTGCCAGCAGCTCAGGGGGGCTACGAGAGACCCAGTACTTC; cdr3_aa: CASSSGGLRETQYF
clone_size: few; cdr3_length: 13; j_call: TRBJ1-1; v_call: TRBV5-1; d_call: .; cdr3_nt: TGCGCCAGCAGCTTGGGCCTGGAGACTGAAGCTTTCTTT; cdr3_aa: CASSLGLETEAFF
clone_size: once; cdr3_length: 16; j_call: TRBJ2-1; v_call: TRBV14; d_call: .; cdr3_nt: TGTGCCAGCACCCCCCACATCGGACAGATTTTCAATGAGCAGTTCTTC; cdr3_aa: CASTPHIGQIFNEQFF
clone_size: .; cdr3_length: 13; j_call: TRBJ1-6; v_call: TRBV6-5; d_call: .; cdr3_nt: TGTGCCAGCAGTCAGGATTATAATTCACCCCTCCACTTT; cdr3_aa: CASSQDYNSPLHF
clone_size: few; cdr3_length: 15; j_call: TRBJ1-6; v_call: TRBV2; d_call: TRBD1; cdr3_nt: TGTGCCAGCACGGCCGTGGGACAGGAAGGTTCACCCCTCCACTTT; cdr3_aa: CASTAVGQEGSPLHF
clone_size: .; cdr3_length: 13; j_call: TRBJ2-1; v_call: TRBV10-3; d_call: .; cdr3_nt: TGTGCCATCAGCGCAACCCCGTACAATGAGCAGTTCTTC; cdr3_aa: CAISATPYNEQFF
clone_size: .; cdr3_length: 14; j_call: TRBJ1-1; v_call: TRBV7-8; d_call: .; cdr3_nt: TGTGCCAGCAGCTCAGGGAGCATGAACACTGAAGCTTTCTTT; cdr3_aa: CASSSGSMNTEAFF
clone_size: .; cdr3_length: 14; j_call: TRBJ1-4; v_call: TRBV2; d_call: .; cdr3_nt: TGTGCCAGCAGTGATCGGACGGCCGACGAAAAACTGTTTTTT; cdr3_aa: CASSDRTADEKLFF
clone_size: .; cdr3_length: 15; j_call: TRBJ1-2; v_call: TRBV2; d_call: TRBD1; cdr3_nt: TGTGCCAGCAGGGTCCCTGGACAGGGGGGGGATGGCTACACCTTC; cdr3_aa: CASRVPGQGGDGYTF
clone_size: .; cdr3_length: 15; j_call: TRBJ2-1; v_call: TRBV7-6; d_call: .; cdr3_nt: TGTGCCAGCAGCCACGAATTAAACAGCTACAATGAGCAGTTCTTC; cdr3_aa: CASSHELNSYNEQFF
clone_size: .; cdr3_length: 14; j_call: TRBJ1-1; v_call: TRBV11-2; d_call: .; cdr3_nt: TGTGCCAGCAGCCGTGGGGGAATGAACACTGAAGCTTTCTTT; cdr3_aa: CASSRGGMNTEAFF
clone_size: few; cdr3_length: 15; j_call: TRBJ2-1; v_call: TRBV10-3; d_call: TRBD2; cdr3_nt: TGTGCCATCAGTGAGAGCCAGCGGGGGGGCGATGAGCAGTTCTTC; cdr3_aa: CAISESQRGGDEQFF
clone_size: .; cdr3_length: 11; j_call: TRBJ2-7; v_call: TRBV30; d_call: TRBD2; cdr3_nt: TGTGCCTGGACCCTGGGACTAGTCGTGTACTTC; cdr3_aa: CAWTLGLVVYF
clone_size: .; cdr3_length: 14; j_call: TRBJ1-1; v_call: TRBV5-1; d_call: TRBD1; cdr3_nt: TGCGCCAGCAGCTTGGAACAGGGGGGCACTGAAGCTTTCTTT; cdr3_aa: CASSLEQGGTEAFF
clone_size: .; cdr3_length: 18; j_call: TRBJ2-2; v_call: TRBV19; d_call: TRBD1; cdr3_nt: TGTGCCAGTAGTATTTTTCCCCGGACAGGGGCCCGGTCCGGGGAGCTGTTTTTT; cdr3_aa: CASSIFPRTGARSGELFF
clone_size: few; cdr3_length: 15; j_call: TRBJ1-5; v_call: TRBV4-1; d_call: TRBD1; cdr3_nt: TGCGCCAGCAGCGACACAGGGGATCCCAATCAGCCCCAGCATTTT; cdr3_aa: CASSDTGDPNQPQHF
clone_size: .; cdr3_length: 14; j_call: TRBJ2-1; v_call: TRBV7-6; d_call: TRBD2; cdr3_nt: TGTGCCAGCAGCGAGACTAGCGGAGATGAAGAGCAGTTCTTC; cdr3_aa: CASSETSGDEEQFF
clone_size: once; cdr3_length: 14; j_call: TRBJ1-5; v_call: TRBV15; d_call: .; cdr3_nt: TGTGCCACCAGCAGAGAAGGAGATAGTCAGCCCCAGCATTTT; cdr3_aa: CATSREGDSQPQHF
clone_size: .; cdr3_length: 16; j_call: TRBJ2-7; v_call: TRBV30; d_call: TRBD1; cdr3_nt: TGTGCCTGGAGTAACGGACCGGGACAGGCTCCCTACGAGCAGTACTTC; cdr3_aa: CAWSNGPGQAPYEQYF
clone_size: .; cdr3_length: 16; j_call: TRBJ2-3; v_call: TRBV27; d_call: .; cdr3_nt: TGTGCCAGCAGCCGATCGATGGGGGTGGGGACAGATACGCAGTATTTT; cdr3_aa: CASSRSMGVGTDTQYF
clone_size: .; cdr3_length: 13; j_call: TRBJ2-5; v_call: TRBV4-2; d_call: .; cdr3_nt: TGTGCCAGCAGCCAAGGTGGGGAAGAGACCCAGTACTTC; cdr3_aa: CASSQGGEETQYF
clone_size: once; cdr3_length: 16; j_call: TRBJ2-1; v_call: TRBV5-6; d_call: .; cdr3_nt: TGTGCCAGCAGCCAGGAACCCGGGAGCTCCTACAATGAGCAGTTCTTC; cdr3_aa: CASSQEPGSSYNEQFF
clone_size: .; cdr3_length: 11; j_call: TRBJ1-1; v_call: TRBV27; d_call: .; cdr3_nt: TGTGCCACCATCGGGAGGACTGAAGCTTTCTTT; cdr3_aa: CATIGRTEAFF
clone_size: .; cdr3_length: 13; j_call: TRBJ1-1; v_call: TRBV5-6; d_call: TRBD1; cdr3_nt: TGTGCCAGCAGCTTAGGGGGCAGCACTGAAGCTTTCTTT; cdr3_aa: CASSLGGSTEAFF
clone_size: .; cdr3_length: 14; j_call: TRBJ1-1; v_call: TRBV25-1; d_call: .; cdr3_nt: TGTGCCAGCAGTGAATTTGGGCGGGACACTGAAGCTTTCTTT; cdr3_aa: CASSEFGRDTEAFF